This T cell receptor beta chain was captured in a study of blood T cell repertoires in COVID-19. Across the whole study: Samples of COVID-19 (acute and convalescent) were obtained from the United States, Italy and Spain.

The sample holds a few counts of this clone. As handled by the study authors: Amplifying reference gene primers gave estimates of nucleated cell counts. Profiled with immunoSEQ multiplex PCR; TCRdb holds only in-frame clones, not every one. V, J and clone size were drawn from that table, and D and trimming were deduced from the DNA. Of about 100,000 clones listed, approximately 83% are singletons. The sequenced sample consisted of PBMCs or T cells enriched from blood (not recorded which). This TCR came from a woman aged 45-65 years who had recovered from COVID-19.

Here the CDR3 DNA reads TGTGCCAGCAGCAGGGGACTAGCGGGGGACAATGAGCAGTTCTTC. It encodes CASSRGLAGDNEQFF. The chain carries TRBV11-3 and TRBJ2-1; 14 nucleotides line up with TRBD2. V was clipped by 5 bases and J by 5 bases; unmatched bases: 2. Germline V gene sequence: CDR1 SGHNT, CDR2 YENEEA. The CDR3 contains 15 residues. Looking up the rest from reference TRBV11-3 and TRBJ2-1 gives the full variable domain: EAGVVQSPRYKIIEKKQPVAFWCNPISGHNTLYWYLQNLGQGPELLIRYENEEAVDDSQLPKDRFSAERLKGVDSTLKIQPAELGDSAVYLCASSRGLAGDNEQFFGPGTRLTVL.